The rows below give T cell receptor beta chains drawn from one sample of a study of OX40 agonist ivuxolimab in advanced cancers. Using immunoSEQ multiplex PCR, the repertoire was profiled, and TCRdb retains in-frame clones only, with some absent. The table lists roughly 62,000 clones, roughly 84% of them singletons. The sample was CD4+ or CD8+ T cells sorted from blood, taken in a trial of the OX40 agonist ivuxolimab. These receptors all come from an adult with an advanced solid tumor such as melanoma, head and neck, liver or kidney cancer. CDR3s include the opening cysteine and the closing phenylalanine or tryptophan. A D gene is named only where the DNA matches it firmly. The listing skips clone size in some rows; elsewhere it reads once, few, many or a size class.

v_gene,j_gene,d_gene,abundance,CDR3aa,CDR3nt
TRBV7-8,TRBJ1-2,.,.,CASSFNPYGYTF,TGTGCCAGCAGCTTTAACCCCTATGGCTACACCTTC
TRBV30,TRBJ1-3,TRBD1,.,CAWSQTGTGALSGNTIYF,TGTGCCTGGAGCCAAACCGGGACAGGGGCCTTGTCTGGAAACACCATATATTTT
TRBV2,TRBJ2-1,TRBD2,.,CASRSGRWGNEQFF,TGTGCCAGCAGAAGCGGGAGATGGGGCAATGAGCAGTTCTTC
TRBV6-1,TRBJ2-7,.,.,CASSEAPSVQYF,TGTGCCAGCAGTGAAGCTCCTTCAGTTCAGTACTTC
TRBV7-2,TRBJ2-7,.,once,CASSLNLYEQYF,TGTGCCAGCAGCCTAAACCTCTACGAGCAGTACTTC
TRBV30,TRBJ2-5,.,.,CAWTRNGGYQETQYF,TGTGCCTGGACTCGAAACGGAGGGTACCAAGAGACCCAGTACTTC
TRBV7-6,TRBJ1-5,TRBD1,few,CASSKQGNQPQHF,TGTGCCAGCAGCAAACAGGGGAATCAGCCCCAGCATTTT
TRBV13,TRBJ2-7,TRBD1,few,CASSLEETGISYEQYF,TGTGCCAGCAGCTTAGAGGAGACAGGGATCTCCTACGAGCAGTACTTC
TRBV5-1,TRBJ2-3,TRBD2,once,CASSSGVAGTAADTQYF,TGCGCCAGCAGCTCGGGGGTAGCGGGGACCGCGGCAGATACGCAGTATTTT
TRBV5-5,TRBJ2-6,TRBD1,.,CASSLSRGRGGANVLTF,TGTGCCAGCAGCTTGTCGAGGGGGCGAGGAGGGGCCAACGTCCTGACTTTC
TRBV19,TRBJ1-1,.,.,CASSMAYTEAFF,TGTGCCAGTAGTATGGCCTACACTGAAGCTTTCTTT
TRBV6-6,TRBJ2-2,.,.,CASRLGAEAGELFF,TGTGCCAGCAGACTGGGGGCGGAGGCCGGGGAGCTGTTTTTT
TRBV7-8,TRBJ2-1,TRBD2,.,CASSLEGLVYNEQFF,TGTGCCAGCAGCTTAGAGGGACTAGTCTACAATGAGCAGTTCTTC
TRBV6-5,TRBJ1-4,.,.,CASRLGGANEKLFF,TGTGCCAGCAGACTAGGGGGGGCTAATGAAAAACTGTTTTTT
TRBV7-9,TRBJ2-1,.,.,CASSLDSRGARHEQFF,TGTGCCAGCAGCTTAGATAGCCGGGGGGCCCGACATGAGCAGTTCTTC
TRBV4-2,TRBJ1-6,.,.,CASSQDPLGDSPLHF,TGTGCCAGCAGCCAAGATCCCTTGGGGGATTCACCCCTCCACTTT
TRBV10-2,TRBJ2-1,.,.,CASSRVGEQFF,TGCGCCAGCAGCCGGGTGGGTGAGCAGTTCTTC
TRBV7-9,TRBJ2-3,.,.,CASSLARGASRLDTQYF,TGTGCCAGCAGCTTAGCGCGAGGGGCAAGTCGGCTAGATACGCAGTATTTT
TRBV2,TRBJ2-7,TRBD1,.,CASCTGTGMNYEQYF,TGTGCCAGCTGCACCGGGACAGGGATGAACTACGAGCAGTACTTC
TRBV21-1,TRBJ2-7,.,.,CASSKAPPRVTYEQYF,TGTGCCAGCAGCAAAGCACCGCCTAGAGTGACCTACGAGCAGTACTTC
TRBV10-1,TRBJ2-7,.,once,CASSDRVDEQYF,TGCGCCAGCAGTGACAGGGTGGACGAGCAGTACTTC
TRBV2,TRBJ1-1,.,.,CASSEEDGEAFF,TGTGCCAGCAGTGAAGAGGACGGTGAAGCTTTCTTT
TRBV30,TRBJ2-7,.,.,CAWSNTGYEQYF,TGTGCCTGGAGTAACACAGGCTACGAGCAGTACTTC
TRBV7-9,TRBJ2-1,.,.,CASSRDFSSYNEQFF,TGTGCCAGTAGCCGGGACTTTAGCTCCTACAATGAGCAGTTCTTC
TRBV21-1,TRBJ2-1,.,.,CARKRAVLDNEQFF,TGTGCCAGAAAACGGGCCGTCCTTGATAATGAGCAGTTCTTC
TRBV7-9,TRBJ2-7,.,.,CASSLGAVSSYEQYF,TGTGCCAGCAGCTTAGGGGCGGTGAGCTCCTACGAGCAGTACTTC
TRBV2,TRBJ2-2,.,.,CASSGLWGANGELFF,TGTGCCAGCAGTGGGTTATGGGGGGCCAACGGGGAGCTGTTTTTT
TRBV6-5,TRBJ1-1,.,.,CASSYSGGWTEAFF,TGTGCCAGCAGTTACTCAGGGGGTTGGACTGAAGCTTTCTTT
TRBV5-1,TRBJ2-3,.,.,CASSLQSSTDTQYF,TGCGCCAGCAGCTTGCAGTCTAGCACAGATACGCAGTATTTT
TRBV10-3,TRBJ1-2,.,.,CAIRADLPGYTF,TGTGCCATCAGAGCGGACCTTCCGGGCTACACCTTC
TRBV2,TRBJ2-7,TRBD2,once,CAGGGSYEQYF,TGTGCCGGCGGGGGCTCCTACGAGCAGTACTTC
TRBV2,TRBJ1-2,.,.,CASSGRIATNYGYTF,TGTGCCAGCAGTGGGCGGATTGCGACTAACTATGGCTACACCTTC
TRBV2,TRBJ1-1,.,.,CASTPVGRNTEAFF,TGTGCCAGCACCCCGGTCGGGAGGAACACTGAAGCTTTCTTT
TRBV25-1,TRBJ1-5,.,.,CASSGPPGRSNQPQHF,TGTGCCAGCAGTGGACCTCCGGGCCGTAGCAATCAGCCCCAGCATTTT
TRBV5-4,TRBJ1-2,.,.,CASSRDIDYGYTF,TGTGCCAGCAGCAGAGACATCGACTATGGCTACACCTTC
TRBV28,TRBJ1-1,.,.,CASRSPGDHTEAFF,TGTGCCAGCAGGTCCCCCGGGGATCACACTGAAGCTTTCTTT
TRBV21-1,TRBJ2-1,.,.,CASSTTGTGKTNEQFF,TGTGCCAGCAGCACCACCGGGACAGGGAAAACAAATGAGCAGTTCTTC
TRBV5-6,TRBJ2-1,TRBD2,.,CASSLTSGGNLLHNEQFF,TGTGCCAGCAGCTTGACTAGCGGGGGGAACCTCCTGCACAATGAGCAGTTCTTC
TRBV28,TRBJ2-1,.,.,CASSLRLDSYNEQFF,TGTGCCAGCAGTTTACGGCTAGACTCCTACAATGAGCAGTTCTTC
TRBV15,TRBJ2-2,TRBD2,.,CATSGPTSGMVTGELFF,TGTGCCACCAGCGGTCCGACTAGCGGGATGGTCACCGGGGAGCTGTTTTTT
TRBV25-1,TRBJ2-5,TRBD1,.,CASSALGTEETQYF,TGTGCCAGCAGTGCCCTAGGGACAGAAGAGACCCAGTACTTC
TRBV11-2,TRBJ1-4,TRBD1,once,CASSFGGQGNEKLFF,TGTGCCAGCAGCTTTGGGGGACAGGGAAATGAAAAACTGTTTTTT
TRBV19,TRBJ2-1,TRBD1,.,CASQQGAHQGEQFF,TGTGCCAGTCAACAGGGGGCCCATCAGGGTGAGCAGTTCTTC
TRBV10-3,TRBJ1-2,.,few,CAISDEGKYGYTF,TGTGCCATCAGTGATGAGGGGAAGTATGGCTACACCTTC
TRBV10-1,TRBJ1-2,.,.,CASSESNGIGGYTF,TGCGCCAGCAGTGAGTCGAATGGTATTGGGGGCTACACCTTC
TRBV11-2,TRBJ2-3,.,.,CASSLEAGHKYF,TGTGCCAGCAGCCTTGAGGCAGGGCATAAGTATTTT
TRBV7-9,TRBJ1-1,.,once,CASSLQVTEAFF,TGTGCCAGCAGCTTACAGGTCACTGAAGCTTTCTTT
TRBV10-1,TRBJ2-3,.,.,CASSEGSGTDTQYF,TGCGCCAGCAGTGAGGGGTCAGGCACAGATACGCAGTATTTT
TRBV5-1,TRBJ2-3,.,.,CASSPTTSSTDTQYF,TGCGCCAGCAGCCCAACTACTTCTAGCACAGATACGCAGTATTTT
TRBV7-2,TRBJ1-4,TRBD1,.,CASSFPTGSDEKLFF,TGTGCCAGCAGCTTCCCGACAGGGAGTGATGAAAAACTGTTTTTT